Below are 11 T cell receptor beta chains sequenced from a single sample in a study of read filtering for tumor transcriptome and immune sequencing. This library used about 400 ng RNA and molecular barcoded adaptors spanning alpha/delta and beta/gamma chains. TCRdb processed the reads anew with MiXCR; each CDR3 protein has one entry. The sample carries 75,000 to 95,000 distinct CDR3 sequences, roughly a fifth recorded once. Sequenced material: a population of CD138-negative cells sorted from bone marrow. The receptor set was obtained from a donor at least 40 years old with multiple myeloma.

This clonotype came up many times. This rearrangement joins TRBV10-1 to TRBJ2-7; 7 bases fit TRBD1. The V and J ends lost 0 bases and 5 bases, in that order; junction bases with no gene match: 7. Looked up from germline, CDR1 is WNHNN and CDR2 is SYGVQD (reference sequence). CDR3 length equals 15 residues. The CDR3 spells CASSESVTGPHEQYF. The CDR3 DNA reads TGCGCCAGCAGTGAGTCTGTGACAGGGCCCCACGAGCAGTACTTC.

As concerns this clonotype: With a much larger clone just one base away, this may be a read error. The CDR3 reads CASSQEVRQGGWRTEAFF. CDR3 nucleotides: TGTGCCAGCAGCCAGGAGGTGAGACAGGGAGGTTGGCGCACTGAAGCTTTCTTT. The rearrangement joins TRBV4-2 to TRBJ1-1, with 7 positions matching TRBD1. Germline assignment: CDR1 LGHNA and CDR2 YNFKEQ. The CDR3 runs to 18 residues. The V and J ends lost 3 bases and 4 bases, in that order; junction bases with no gene match: 17.

Of note for this clonotype: A single base separates this from a much larger clone, so it may be a read error. V gene TRBV20-1 combines with J gene TRBJ2-7; D not resolved. The germline gives CDR1 DFQATT, CDR2 SNEGSKA (reference sequence). V lost 3 bases and J lost 5, with 14 bases in between. The CDR3 is 13 amino acids. The CDR3 DNA follows: TGCAGTGCTAGGGTTTCTCGGCCCGACGAGCAGTACTTC. Translated, it gives CSARVSRPDEQYF.

This clonotype was recorded at least ten times. CDR3 sequence (DNA): TGTGCCAGCTCAACAGGGGGCCAAGAGACCCAGTACTTC. Its protein is CASSTGGQETQYF. This rearrangement joins TRBV18 to TRBJ2-5; TRBD1 matches at 8 bases. The V gene end was trimmed by 5 bases and the J gene end by 1 base; junction bases not matched to a gene: 0. There are 13 residues in the CDR3. Germline V CDR1 and CDR2: KGHSH, LQKENI.

This clonotype was seen at least ten times. The chain combines TRBV7-2 with TRBJ2-7; perhaps TRBD1 as D (5 bases). Germline CDR1 is SGHTA and CDR2 is FQGNSA. The CDR3 length is 11 residues. Trimming shortened V by 0 bases and J by 10 bases, and 7 bases separated the two germline ends. The CDR3 spells CASSLAGHQYF. Here the CDR3 DNA reads TGTGCCAGCAGCTTAGCAGGACACCAGTACTTC.

This clonotype has more than one count but fewer than ten. The V call is TRBV12-3 or TRBV12-4, the J call TRBJ1-1; D uncertain. Trimming pared 7 bases from V and 1 base from J, leaving 16 bases between. The CDR3 length is 15 residues. CDR3: CASTVAARSNTEAFF. The CDR3 bases are TGTGCCAGCACCGTAGCCGCCAGGTCGAACACTGAAGCTTTCTTT.

A remark on this clonotype: Given a much more abundant clone one base away, this may be a read error. This chain links TRBV14 with TRBJ2-5; D ambiguous. Per the germline V gene, CDR1 is SGHDN and CDR2 is FVKESK. The CDR3 spans 14 residues. Here the CDR3 DNA reads TGTGCCAGCAACCAAGAATTGCGTGCGGAGACCCAGTACTTC. Its translation: CASNQELRAETQYF.

This clonotype was observed at least ten times. This chain links TRBV7-2 with TRBJ2-1, with a weak D call TRBD2 (5 bases). Trimming took off 4 bases at V and 7 bases at J, with 11 bases between the two ends. The CDR3 consists of 13 residues. Germline CDR1 SGHTA, CDR2 FQGNSA. The CDR3 sequence: CASSSGLANEQFF. The DNA for the CDR3 is TGTGCCAGCAGCTCTGGACTGGCAAATGAGCAGTTCTTC.

V and J are TRBV11-2 and TRBJ1-4, with D possibly TRBD1 on 6 matching bases. Looked up from germline, CDR1 is SGHAT and CDR2 is FQNNGV. This CDR3 comprises 15 residues. V was trimmed by 1 base and J by 8 bases, leaving 14 bases between them. CDR3 sequence (DNA): TGTGCCAGCAGCTTAGTATACTCTGGGACAGAAAAACTGTTTTTT. This codes for CASSLVYSGTEKLFF.

This clonotype was picked up many times. The chain employs TRBV2 and TRBJ1-5, with unresolved D. The CDR3 sequence is 13 residues long. Deletions cut 2 bases from V and 4 bases from J, with 6 bases between. Germline V gene data show CDR1 as SNHLY and CDR2 as FYNNEI. This chain's CDR3 is CASSEQHNQPQHF. As DNA, the CDR3 is TGTGCCAGCAGTGAACAGCATAATCAGCCCCAGCATTTT.

This clonotype was detected many times. The CDR3 DNA follows: TGTGCCAGCAGTGACCGGGACAGCAATCAGCCCCAGCATTTT. Translation gives CASSDRDSNQPQHF. The rearrangement uses TRBV2 and TRBJ1-5; a weak D match, TRBD1 (5 bases). The CDR3 has 14 residues. Looked up from germline, CDR1 is SNHLY and CDR2 is FYNNEI. Trimming took off 3 bases at V and 1 base at J, with 7 bases between the two ends.